This TCR beta chain stems from a study of cytomegalovirus exposure and HLA in healthy donors. Study results and limitations: Specific recognition of CMV antigens was confirmed in vitro for a few chains (all CMV-associated).

CDR1 and CDR2 from the germline V gene are SGHNT and YENEEA. Trimming stripped 2 bases from V and 5 bases from J, with 7 bases between. The CDR3 extends over 13 amino acids. Repertoires were generated with immunoSEQ multiplex PCR, while TCRdb's copy carries only in-frame clones and drops some. The sample has fewer than 200,000 clones, roughly nine tenths seen once; the top ten hold 5% to 7%. Worth noting for this clone: Its antigen is not known.

The rearrangement links TRBV11-3 to TRBJ2-1; unclear D gene. This clonotype was sampled from a woman in her thirties in good health and CMV-seronegative. The specimen was PBMCs. CDR3 sequence: CASSLRGDNEQFF. CDR3 DNA: TGTGCCAGCAGCTTAAGAGGAGACAATGAGCAGTTCTTC.